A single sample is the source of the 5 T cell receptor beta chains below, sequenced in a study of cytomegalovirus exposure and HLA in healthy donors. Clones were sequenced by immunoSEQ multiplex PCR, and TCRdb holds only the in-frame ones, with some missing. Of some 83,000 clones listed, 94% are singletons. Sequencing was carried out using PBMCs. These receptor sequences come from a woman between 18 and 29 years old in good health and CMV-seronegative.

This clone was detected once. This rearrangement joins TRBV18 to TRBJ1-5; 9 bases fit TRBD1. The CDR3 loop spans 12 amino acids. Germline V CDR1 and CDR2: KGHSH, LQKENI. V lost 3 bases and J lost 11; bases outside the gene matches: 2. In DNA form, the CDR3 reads TGTGCCAGCTCACCGGACAGGGGAGCCCAGCATTTT. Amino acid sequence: CASSPDRGAQHF.

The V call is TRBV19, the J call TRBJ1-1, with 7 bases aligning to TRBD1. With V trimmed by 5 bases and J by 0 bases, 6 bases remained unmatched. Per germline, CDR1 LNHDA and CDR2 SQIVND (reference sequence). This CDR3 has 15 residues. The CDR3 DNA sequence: TGTGCCAGTAGTCTTCGACAGGGACTGAACACTGAAGCTTTCTTT. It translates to CASSLRQGLNTEAFF.

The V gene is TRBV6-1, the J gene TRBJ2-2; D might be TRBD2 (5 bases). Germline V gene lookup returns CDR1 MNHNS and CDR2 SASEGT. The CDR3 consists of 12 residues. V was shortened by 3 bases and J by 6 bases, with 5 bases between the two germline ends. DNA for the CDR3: TGTGCCAGCAGTGACGGGGCCGGGGAGCTGTTTTTT. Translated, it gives CASSDGAGELFF.

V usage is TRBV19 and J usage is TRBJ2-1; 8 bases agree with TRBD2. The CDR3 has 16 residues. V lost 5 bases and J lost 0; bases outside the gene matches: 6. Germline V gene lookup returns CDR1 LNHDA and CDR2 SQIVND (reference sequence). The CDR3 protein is CASSATGTSSYNEQFF. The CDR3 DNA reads TGTGCCAGTAGTGCAACAGGGACTAGCTCCTACAATGAGCAGTTCTTC.

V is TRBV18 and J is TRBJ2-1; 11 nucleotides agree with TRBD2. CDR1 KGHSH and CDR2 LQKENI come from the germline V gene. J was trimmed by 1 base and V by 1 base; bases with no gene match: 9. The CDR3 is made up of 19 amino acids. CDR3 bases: TGTGCCAGCTCACCACGAAACGCGCCTAGCGGGAGGTCCTACAATGAGCAGTTCTTC. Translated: CASSPRNAPSGRSYNEQFF.